This T cell receptor beta chain was retrieved from a study of cytomegalovirus exposure and HLA in healthy donors. Findings of the study overall: A previous analysis found most TCR beta V segments productive roughly 87% or roughly 30% of the time. An ancestry cluster, one associated with Asian ancestry, reportedly showed fewer N-insertions than the roughly 670-donor mean in a later analysis.

Concerning this clone itself: Its antigen is currently unknown. A read error may account for a junction end that differs from germline.

13 Jbeta primers and 60 Vbeta primers were used for the PCR. Clones were read by immunoSEQ multiplex PCR, and TCRdb kept only the in-frame ones, dropping some. The data show under 200,000 clones, roughly 83% seen once. In germline, CDR1 is SEHNR, CDR2 FQNEAQ (reference sequence). The CDR3 spans 15 residues. The clonotype was recovered from a man under 40 in good health and CMV-seronegative. The chain uses TRBV7-9 and TRBJ1-5; weak D call: TRBD1 (6 bases). Sequencing used PBMCs. The DNA of the CDR3 is TGTTCCAGCAGCTTAAGGGACACTTCAGGTCAGCCCCAGCATTTT. Translated: CSSSLRDTSGQPQHF.